The 8 T cell receptor beta chains listed next were all sequenced from one sample in a study of TIL therapy for anti-PD-1-resistant metastatic lung cancer (dated by TCRdb to 2020 to 2022). TCR beta CDR3 regions were amplified from genomic DNA by bias-controlled multiplex PCR with the immunoSEQ v3 hsTCRB kit. Here the immuneACCESS table is served through TCRdb, limited to in-frame sequences with V and J called. Missing clones are a known gap in these copies; in checked studies unresolved V genes cover under half, and the rest lacks a known reason. The sample table holds 8,500 to 9,500 clones, of which approximately 80% were seen once. 10% to 12% of the sample lies in the top ten. The sample's time point label, in plain terms: pre-treatment sample, taken before nivolumab and TIL therapy. Baseline tumor samples were excised metastases, mostly pleural nodules or supraclavicular lymph nodes, from the same resection used to grow TIL.

The source material was tumor tissue, sampled at baseline. Receptors originate from a person aged 30 to 80 with non-small cell lung cancer.

The gene calls are TRBV10-3 and TRBJ2-3, with 12 bases fitting TRBD2. This CDR3 is built from 16 residues. V lost 6 bases and J lost 4; bases outside the gene matches: 8. The germline V gene encodes CDR1 ENHRY and CDR2 SYGVKD. CDR3 sequence: CAISFGLAGTADTQYF. DNA of the CDR3: TGTGCCATCAGCTTTGGACTAGCGGGAACCGCAGATACGCAGTATTTT.

The chain has TRBV2 and TRBJ1-5; D not certain. Between the trimmed V and J ends, which lost 1 base and 7 bases, there was a span of 8 bases. Germline assignment: CDR1 SNHLY and CDR2 FYNNEI. This CDR3 is built from 13 residues. In DNA, the CDR3 is TGTGCCAGCAGTGAAGGGATCGAGCAGCCCCAGCATTTT. Protein sequence: CASSEGIEQPQHF.

This chain uses TRBV28 with TRBJ2-7; 16 positions agree with TRBD2. Germline loops: CDR1 MDHEN, CDR2 SYDVKM. With 7 bases clipped from V and 5 bases from J, the junction kept 11 bases outside the gene matches. The CDR3 contains 17 residues. CDR3 loop: CASNTPGLAGGDDEQYF. Written as DNA, the CDR3 is TGTGCCAGCAACACCCCGGGACTAGCGGGAGGGGACGACGAGCAGTACTTC.

The J gene is TRBJ1-4, the V gene TRBV7-2, with a possible D match to TRBD1 (5 bases). Germline CDR1 SGHTA, CDR2 FQGNSA. V was shortened by 4 bases and J by 8 bases, with 20 bases between the two germline ends. This CDR3 contains 16 residues. DNA for the CDR3: TGTGCCAGCAGCTCAGTGGGTGGGACGATAAGGGAAAAACTGTTTTTT. Amino acids: CASSSVGGTIREKLFF.

The rearrangement joins TRBV9 to TRBJ1-4; D gene ambiguous. Per the germline V gene, CDR1 is SGDLS and CDR2 is YYNGEE. V gave up 5 bases and J gave up 8 bases, with 16 bases separating them. The CDR3 is 14 residues long. The CDR3 coding sequence is TGTGCCAGCAGTGACCCTCGGTCTCGGGAAAAACTGTTTTTT. Protein sequence: CASSDPRSREKLFF.

By sample fraction, this clone is medium-sized. The chain uses TRBV4-2 and TRBJ2-1; 12 nucleotides match TRBD2. CDR1 and CDR2 from the germline V gene are LGHNA and YNFKEQ. The CDR3 extends over 15 amino acids. V shed 4 bases, J shed 9 bases, and the junction held 7 bases outside the gene matches. CDR3 coding DNA: TGTGCCAGCAGCCTACGGACTAGCGGGGAGGTTGAGCAGTTCTTC. Translating it yields CASSLRTSGEVEQFF.

The chain has TRBV6-6 and TRBJ2-1; TRBD2 aligns across 9 bases. The trim removed 4 bases at V and 5 bases at J, leaving 6 bases unmatched. Per the germline V gene, CDR1 is MNHNY and CDR2 is SVGAGI (reference sequence). This CDR3 region has 15 residues. The CDR3 sequence: CASSLNQRGDNEQFF. CDR3 DNA sequence: TGTGCCAGCAGTTTGAATCAGCGGGGGGACAATGAGCAGTTCTTC.

J is TRBJ2-4 and V is TRBV7-8, with a tentative D call TRBD2 (6 bases). The CDR3 has 15 residues. CDR1 SGHVS and CDR2 FQNEAQ come from the germline V gene. With 4 bases removed from V and 6 bases from J, the gap between germline ends came to 16 bases. DNA of the CDR3: TGTGCCAGCAGCTCCGGGACTTCGATGGGAAACATTCAGTACTTC. Its protein is CASSSGTSMGNIQYF.